These T cell receptor beta chains were read from a single sample in a study of shared clonotypes between healthy human individuals. Produced via immunoSEQ multiplex PCR; TCRdb's table is partial and in-frame only. Among some 2.3 million clones listed, more than 85% were seen once. The sequencing input was naive CD4+ T cells from PBMCs. The origin of the receptors is a man aged 18 to 29 in good health. Some clones in this sample may be carry-over from other donors' samples. CDR3s include the opening cysteine and the closing phenylalanine or tryptophan. The D gene is left open where the match is weak.

NA,TRBJ2-7,TRBV28,16,CASTGPGTRSSYEQYF,TGTGCCAGCACCGGCCCAGGGACGCGGAGCTCCTACGAGCAGTACTTC
NA,TRBJ1-2,TRBV7-9,12,CASSVGTAGYTF,TGTGCCAGCAGCGTCGGGACCGCGGGCTACACCTTC
NA,TRBJ2-2,TRBV28,17,CASSLFGAVGSTGELFF,TGTGCCAGCAGTTTATTCGGGGCGGTAGGGTCGACCGGGGAGCTGTTTTTT
NA,TRBJ2-3,TRBV7-3,15,CASSLGTPQGDTQYF,TGTGCCAGCAGCTTAGGGACCCCCCAGGGAGATACGCAGTATTTT
TRBD2,TRBJ2-3,TRBV7-3,16,CASSLLPAGVPDTQYF,TGTGCCAGCAGCTTACTCCCGGCGGGAGTCCCAGATACGCAGTATTTT
NA,TRBJ1-3,TRBV5-6,16,CASSRLHGARGNTIYF,TGTGCCAGCAGCAGACTACATGGGGCGAGGGGAAACACCATATATTTT
NA,TRBJ1-5,TRBV6-6,12,CASSYERQPQHF,TGTGCCAGCAGTTACGAAAGGCAGCCCCAGCATTTT
NA,TRBJ1-2,TRBV9,14,CASSAGAWDYGYTF,TGTGCCAGCAGCGCGGGGGCCTGGGACTATGGCTACACCTTC
NA,TRBJ2-5,TRBV6-5,14,CASRSHGYQETQYF,TGTGCCAGCAGAAGCCATGGATACCAAGAGACCCAGTACTTC
NA,TRBJ2-1,TRBV19,16,CASSERDSSSYNEQFF,TGTGCCAGTAGCGAACGGGACTCCAGCTCCTACAATGAGCAGTTCTTC
TRBD1,TRBJ1-2,TRBV18,13,CASSVGTGDGYTF,TGTGCCAGCTCAGTCGGGACAGGGGATGGCTACACCTTC
TRBD2,TRBJ2-7,TRBV14,18,CASSRYTGTSVLTYEQYF,TGTGCCAGCAGCCGATACACCGGGACTAGCGTATTAACCTACGAGCAGTACTTC
TRBD1,TRBJ2-5,TRBV19,13,CASRADRGETQYF,TGTGCCAGTAGAGCGGACAGGGGAGAGACCCAGTACTTC
TRBD1,TRBJ2-7,TRBV9,15,CASSEITGVPYEQYF,TGTGCCAGCAGCGAGATAACAGGGGTCCCCTACGAGCAGTACTTC
NA,TRBJ1-5,TRBV7-9,16,CASSSDLRERGQPQHF,TGTGCCAGCAGCTCAGACCTCAGGGAAAGGGGTCAGCCCCAGCATTTT